This entry is about one TCR beta chain. Living in about 25 US areas, the participants were between about 18 and 100 years of age. Cohort assignment relied on participant-reported clinical history. In the study's own analysis: Reference gene primer amplification in the assay estimated nucleated cell counts. The table came from immunoSEQ multiplex PCR; TCRdb's copy has only in-frame clones and leaves some out. V, J and clone size reflect that table, while D and trimming were determined from the DNA. Among around 500,000 clones listed, 88% were seen once. This CDR3 is 14 amino acids long. Germline V CDR1 and CDR2: SGHVS, FQNEAQ. Trimming removed 3 bases at V and 4 bases at J, with 12 bases between. These data originate in a study of blood T cell repertoires in COVID-19. As for the study in general: The cDNA or gDNA used as material had been derived from T cells, B-cell-depleted T cells, or PBMCs.

Sequencing was done on a sample of PBMCs or T cells enriched from blood (not recorded which). The source is a woman aged 60-70 years who had recovered from COVID-19. This chain uses TRBV7-8 with TRBJ1-2; D is perhaps TRBD1 (6 bases). CDR3 DNA: TGTGCCAGCAGCTTGGCCGGGACAACCTATGGCTACACCTTC. This sequence encodes CASSLAGTTYGYTF.